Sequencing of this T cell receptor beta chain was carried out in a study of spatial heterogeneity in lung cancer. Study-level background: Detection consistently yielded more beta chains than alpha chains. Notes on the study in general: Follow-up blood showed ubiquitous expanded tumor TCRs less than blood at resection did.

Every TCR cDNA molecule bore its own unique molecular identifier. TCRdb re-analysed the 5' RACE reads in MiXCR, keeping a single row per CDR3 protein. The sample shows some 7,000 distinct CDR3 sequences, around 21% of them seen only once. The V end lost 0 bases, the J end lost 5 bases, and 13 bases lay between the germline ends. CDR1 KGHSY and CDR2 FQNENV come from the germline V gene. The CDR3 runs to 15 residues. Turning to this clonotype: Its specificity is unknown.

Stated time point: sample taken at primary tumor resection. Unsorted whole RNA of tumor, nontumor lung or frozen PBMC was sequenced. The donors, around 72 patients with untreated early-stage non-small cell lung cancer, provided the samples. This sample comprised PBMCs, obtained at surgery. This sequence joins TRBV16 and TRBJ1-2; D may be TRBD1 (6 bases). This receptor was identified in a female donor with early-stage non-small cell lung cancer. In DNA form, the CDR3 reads TGTGCCAGCAGCCAATCGGGCCAGGGGTCGTATGGCTACACCTTC. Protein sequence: CASSQSGQGSYGYTF.